Listed here is a single TCR beta chain. With V trimmed by 6 bases and J by 4 bases, 10 bases remained unmatched. CDR1 MGHDK and CDR2 SYGVNS come from the germline V gene. This CDR3 has 16 residues. This sample is drawn from a study of technical replicates of blood from a few donors. This table comes from immunoSEQ multiplex PCR, and its TCRdb copy is limited to in-frame clones, with some not included. The sample lists tens of thousands of clones, 96% seen once, with roughly 0.35% in the top ten. Specimen: T cells isolated from PBMCs. The V call is TRBV25-1, the J call TRBJ2-1, with TRBD2 matching 9 bases. This sequence originates from a human donor in good health. The chain's CDR3 is CASSPLLAGLYNEQFF. As DNA, the CDR3 is TGTGCCAGCAGCCCCCTCCTAGCGGGATTATACAATGAGCAGTTCTTC.